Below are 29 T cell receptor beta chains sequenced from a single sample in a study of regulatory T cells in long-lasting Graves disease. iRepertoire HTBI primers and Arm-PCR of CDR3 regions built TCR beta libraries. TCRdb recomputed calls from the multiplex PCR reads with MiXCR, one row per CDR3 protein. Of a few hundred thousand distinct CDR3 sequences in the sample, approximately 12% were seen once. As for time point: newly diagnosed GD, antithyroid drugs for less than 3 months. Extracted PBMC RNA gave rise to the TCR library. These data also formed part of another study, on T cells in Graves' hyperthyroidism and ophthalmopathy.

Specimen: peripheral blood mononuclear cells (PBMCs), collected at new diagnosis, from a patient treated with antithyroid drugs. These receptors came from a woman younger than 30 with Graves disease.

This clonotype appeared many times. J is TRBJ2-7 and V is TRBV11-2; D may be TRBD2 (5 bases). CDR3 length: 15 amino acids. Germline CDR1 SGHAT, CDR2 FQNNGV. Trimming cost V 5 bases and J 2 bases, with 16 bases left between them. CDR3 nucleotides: TGTGCCAGCAGCGCTGGACTGCCACCGACCTACGAGCAGTACTTC. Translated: CASSAGLPPTYEQYF.

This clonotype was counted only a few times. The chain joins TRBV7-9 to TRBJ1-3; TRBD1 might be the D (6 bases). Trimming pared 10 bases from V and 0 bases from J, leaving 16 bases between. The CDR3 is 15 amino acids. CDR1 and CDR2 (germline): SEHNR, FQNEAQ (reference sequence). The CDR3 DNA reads TGTGCCATGACGACAGGCGGCTCCTCTGGAAACACCATATATTTT. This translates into CAMTTGGSSGNTIYF.

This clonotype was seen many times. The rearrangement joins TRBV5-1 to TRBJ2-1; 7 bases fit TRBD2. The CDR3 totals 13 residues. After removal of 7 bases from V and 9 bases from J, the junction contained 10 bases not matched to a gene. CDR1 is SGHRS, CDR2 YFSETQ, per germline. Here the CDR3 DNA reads TGCGCCAGCGGGGTTCAGCGGGAAGTTGAGCAGTTCTTC. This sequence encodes CASGVQREVEQFF. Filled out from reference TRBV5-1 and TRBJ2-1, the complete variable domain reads KAGVTQTPRYLIKTRGQQVTLSCSPISGHRSVSWYQQTPGQGLQFLFEYFSETQRNKGNFPGRFSGRQFSNSRSEMNVSTLELGDSALYLCASGVQREVEQFFGPGTRLTVL.

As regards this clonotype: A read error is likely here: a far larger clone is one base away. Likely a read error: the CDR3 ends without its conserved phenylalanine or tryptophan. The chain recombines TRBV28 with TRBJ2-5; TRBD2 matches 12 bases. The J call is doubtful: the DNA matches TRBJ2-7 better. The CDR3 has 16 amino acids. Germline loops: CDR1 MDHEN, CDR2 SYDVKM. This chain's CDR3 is CASSSGLAGSAYEQYL. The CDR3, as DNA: TGTGCCAGCAGTTCCGGACTAGCGGGATCCGCCTACGAGCAGTACCTC.

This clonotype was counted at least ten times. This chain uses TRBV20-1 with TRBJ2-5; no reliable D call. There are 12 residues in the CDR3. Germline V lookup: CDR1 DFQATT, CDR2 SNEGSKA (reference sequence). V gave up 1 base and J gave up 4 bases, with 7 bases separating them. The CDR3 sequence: CSARVDVETQYF. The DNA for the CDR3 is TGCAGTGCTAGAGTCGACGTAGAGACCCAGTACTTC.

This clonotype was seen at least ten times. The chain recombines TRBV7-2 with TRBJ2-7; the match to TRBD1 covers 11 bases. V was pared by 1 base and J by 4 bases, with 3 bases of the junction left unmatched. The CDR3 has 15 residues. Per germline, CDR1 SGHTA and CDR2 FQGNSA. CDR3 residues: CASSLGTGGSYEQYF. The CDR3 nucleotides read TGTGCCAGCAGCTTAGGGACAGGGGGCTCGTACGAGCAGTACTTC.

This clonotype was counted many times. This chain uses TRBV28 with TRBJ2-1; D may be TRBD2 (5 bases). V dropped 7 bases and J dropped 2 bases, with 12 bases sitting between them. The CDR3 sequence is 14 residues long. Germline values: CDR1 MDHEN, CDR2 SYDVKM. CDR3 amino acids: CASKERLPYNEQFF. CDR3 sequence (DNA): TGTGCCAGCAAGGAGCGGCTGCCCTACAATGAGCAGTTCTTC.

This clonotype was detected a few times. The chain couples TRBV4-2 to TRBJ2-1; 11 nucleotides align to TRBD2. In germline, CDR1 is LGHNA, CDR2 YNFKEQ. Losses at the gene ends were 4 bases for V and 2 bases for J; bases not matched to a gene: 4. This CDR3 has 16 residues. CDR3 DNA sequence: TGTGCCAGCAGCCCGAGACTAGCGGGACCCTACAATGAGCAGTTCTTC. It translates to CASSPRLAGPYNEQFF.

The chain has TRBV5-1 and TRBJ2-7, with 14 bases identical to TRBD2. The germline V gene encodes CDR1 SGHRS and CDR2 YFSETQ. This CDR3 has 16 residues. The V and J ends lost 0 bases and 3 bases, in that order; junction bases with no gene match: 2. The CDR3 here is CASSLGLAGGGYEQYF. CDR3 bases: TGCGCCAGCAGCTTGGGACTAGCGGGAGGGGGCTACGAGCAGTACTTC.

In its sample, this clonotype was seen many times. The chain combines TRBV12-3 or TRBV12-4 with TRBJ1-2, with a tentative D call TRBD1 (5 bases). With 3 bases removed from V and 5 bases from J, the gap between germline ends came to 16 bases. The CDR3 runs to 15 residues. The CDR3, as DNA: TGTGCCAGCAGTTTCACTCTCCGGGGGAAGTATGGCTACACCTTC. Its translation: CASSFTLRGKYGYTF.

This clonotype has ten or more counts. In nucleotides, the CDR3 is TGTGCCAGCAGCCCCGCAGGGGCGATTCGAAACAATGAGCAGTTCTTC. It is translated as CASSPAGAIRNNEQFF. V and J are TRBV11-2 and TRBJ2-1; D perhaps matches TRBD1 (6 bases). The CDR3 contains 16 residues. The germline CDR1 and CDR2 sequences are SGHAT and FQNNGV. Trimming removed 5 bases at V and 5 bases at J, with 19 bases between.

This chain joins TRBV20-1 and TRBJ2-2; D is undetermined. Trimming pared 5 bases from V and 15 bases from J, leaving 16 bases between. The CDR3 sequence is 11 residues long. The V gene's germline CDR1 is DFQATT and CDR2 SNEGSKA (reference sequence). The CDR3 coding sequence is TGCAGTGCTGAAAAAGGGCCCAGAGTGTTTTTT. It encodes CSAEKGPRVFF.

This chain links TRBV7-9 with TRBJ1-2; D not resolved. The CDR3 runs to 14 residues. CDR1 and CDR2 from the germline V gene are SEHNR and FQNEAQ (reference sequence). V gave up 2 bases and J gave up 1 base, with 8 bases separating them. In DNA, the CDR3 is TGTGCCAGCAGCTTACTCCCAGATAACTATGGCTACACCTTC. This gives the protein CASSLLPDNYGYTF.

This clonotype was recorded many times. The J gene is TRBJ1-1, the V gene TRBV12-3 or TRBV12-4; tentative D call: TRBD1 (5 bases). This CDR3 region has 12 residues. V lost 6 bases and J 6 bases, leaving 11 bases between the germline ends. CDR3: CASRGPGPEAFF. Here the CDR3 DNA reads TGTGCCAGCAGGGGACCGGGGCCTGAAGCTTTCTTT.

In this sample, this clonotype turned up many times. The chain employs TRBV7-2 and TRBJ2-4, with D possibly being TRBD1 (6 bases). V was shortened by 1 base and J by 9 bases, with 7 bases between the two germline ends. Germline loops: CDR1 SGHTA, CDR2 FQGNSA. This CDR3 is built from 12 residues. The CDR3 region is CASSLGRGIQYF. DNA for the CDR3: TGTGCCAGCAGCTTAGGCAGGGGCATTCAGTACTTC.

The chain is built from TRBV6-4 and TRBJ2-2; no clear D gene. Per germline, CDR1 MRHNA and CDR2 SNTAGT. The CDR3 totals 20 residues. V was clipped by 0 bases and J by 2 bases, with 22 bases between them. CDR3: CASSDSRMVGRRVNTGELFF. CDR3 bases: TGTGCCAGCAGTGACTCTAGAATGGTAGGCCGAAGAGTTAACACCGGGGAGCTGTTTTTT.

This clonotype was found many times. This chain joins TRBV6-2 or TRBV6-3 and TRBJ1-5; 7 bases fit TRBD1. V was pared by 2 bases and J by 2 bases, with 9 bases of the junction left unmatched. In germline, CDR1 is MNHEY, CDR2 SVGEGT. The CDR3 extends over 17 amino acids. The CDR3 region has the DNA TGTGCCAGCAGTTACCTGCTGCGACAGGGAGGCAATCAGCCCCAGCATTTT. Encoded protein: CASSYLLRQGGNQPQHF.

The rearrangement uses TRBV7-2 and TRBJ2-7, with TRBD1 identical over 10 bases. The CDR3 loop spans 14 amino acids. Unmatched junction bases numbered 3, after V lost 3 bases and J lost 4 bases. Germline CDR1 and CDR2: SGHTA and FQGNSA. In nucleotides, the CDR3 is TGTGCCAGCAGCTTGGGACAGGGGTTATACGAGCAGTACGTC. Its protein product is CASSLGQGLYEQYV.

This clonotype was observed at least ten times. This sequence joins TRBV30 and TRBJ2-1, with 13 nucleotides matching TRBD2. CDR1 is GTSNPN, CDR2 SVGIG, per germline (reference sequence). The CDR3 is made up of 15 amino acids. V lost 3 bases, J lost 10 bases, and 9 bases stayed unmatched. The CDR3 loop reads CAWSDGTSGNREQFF. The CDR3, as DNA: TGTGCCTGGAGCGACGGGACTAGCGGGAATCGAGAGCAGTTCTTC.

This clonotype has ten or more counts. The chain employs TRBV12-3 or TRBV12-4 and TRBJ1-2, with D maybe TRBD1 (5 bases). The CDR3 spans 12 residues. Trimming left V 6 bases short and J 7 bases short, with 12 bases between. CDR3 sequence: CASSLSGSGYTF. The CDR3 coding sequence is TGTGCCAGCAGCCTGTCAGGGAGTGGCTACACCTTC.

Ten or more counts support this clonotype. CDR3 DNA sequence: TGTGCCATCAGTGAGACCGGACTAGCGGACTACAATGAGCAGTTCTTC. Protein: CAISETGLADYNEQFF. This chain connects TRBV10-3 to TRBJ2-1; the match to TRBD2 covers 10 bases. J lost 3 bases, V lost 2 bases, and 4 bases had no gene match. The CDR3 runs 16 residues. Germline V gene data show CDR1 as ENHRY and CDR2 as SYGVKD.

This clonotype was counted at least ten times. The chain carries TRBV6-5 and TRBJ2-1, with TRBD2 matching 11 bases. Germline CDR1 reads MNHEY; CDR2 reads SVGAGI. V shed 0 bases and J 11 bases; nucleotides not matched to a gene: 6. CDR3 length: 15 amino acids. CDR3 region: CASSYSRGTSGQQFF. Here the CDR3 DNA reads TGTGCCAGCAGTTACTCGAGGGGGACTAGCGGACAGCAGTTCTTC.

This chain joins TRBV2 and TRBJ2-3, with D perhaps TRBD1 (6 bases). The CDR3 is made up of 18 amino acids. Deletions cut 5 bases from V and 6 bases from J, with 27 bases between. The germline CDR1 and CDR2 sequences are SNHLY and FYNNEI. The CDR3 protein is CASSYSYRQAIAFDTQYF. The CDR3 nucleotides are TGTGCCAGCAGTTATTCTTATCGACAGGCCATCGCGTTCGATACGCAGTATTTT.

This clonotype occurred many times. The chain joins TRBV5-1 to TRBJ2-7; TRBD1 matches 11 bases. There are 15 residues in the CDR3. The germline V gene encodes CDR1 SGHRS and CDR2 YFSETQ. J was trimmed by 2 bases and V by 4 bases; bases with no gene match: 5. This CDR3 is CASSGGTGGTYEQYV. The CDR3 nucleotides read TGCGCCAGCAGCGGAGGGACAGGGGGGACCTACGAGCAGTACGTC.

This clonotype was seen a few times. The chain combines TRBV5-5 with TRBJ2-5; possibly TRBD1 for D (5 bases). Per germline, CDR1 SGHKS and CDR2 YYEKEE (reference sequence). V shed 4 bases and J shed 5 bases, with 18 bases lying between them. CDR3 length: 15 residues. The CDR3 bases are TGTGCCAGCAGCACTGGACAAACCACCGGGGAGACCCAGTACTTC. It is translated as CASSTGQTTGETQYF.

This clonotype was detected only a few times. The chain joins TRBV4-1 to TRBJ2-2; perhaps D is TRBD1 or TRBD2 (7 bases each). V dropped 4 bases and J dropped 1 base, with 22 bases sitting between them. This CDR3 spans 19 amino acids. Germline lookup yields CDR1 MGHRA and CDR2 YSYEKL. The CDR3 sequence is CASSRPRGGVAVNTGELFF. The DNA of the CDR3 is TGCGCCAGCAGCCGCCCCAGGGGGGGCGTAGCGGTGAACACCGGGGAGCTGTTTTTT.

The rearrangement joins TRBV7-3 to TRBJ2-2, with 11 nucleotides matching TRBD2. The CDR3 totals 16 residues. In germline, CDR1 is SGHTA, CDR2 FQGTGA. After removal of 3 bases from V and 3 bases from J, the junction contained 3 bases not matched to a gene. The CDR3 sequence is CASSLTSGADTGELFF. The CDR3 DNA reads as TGTGCCAGCAGCTTGACTAGCGGGGCAGACACCGGGGAGCTGTTTTTT.

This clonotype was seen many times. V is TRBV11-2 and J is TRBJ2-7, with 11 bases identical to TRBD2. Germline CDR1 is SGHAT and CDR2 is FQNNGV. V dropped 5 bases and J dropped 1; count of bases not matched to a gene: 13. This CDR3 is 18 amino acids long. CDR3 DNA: TGTGCCAGCAGCCCTAGCGGGAGGTCTCGTAACTCATCCTACGAGCAGTACTTC. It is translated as CASSPSGRSRNSSYEQYF.

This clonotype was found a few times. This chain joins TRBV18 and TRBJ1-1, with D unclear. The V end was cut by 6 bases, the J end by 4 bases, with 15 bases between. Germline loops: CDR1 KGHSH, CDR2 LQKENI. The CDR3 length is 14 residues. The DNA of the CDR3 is TGTGCCAGCTCGCCTCAAAAAGGATTCACTGAAGCTTTCTTT. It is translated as CASSPQKGFTEAFF.